The 21 T cell receptor beta chains below come from one sample, sequenced in a study of CD8+CD57+ T cells in acquired aplastic anemia (dated by TCRdb to the late 2010s). The instrument was an Illumina HiSeq 2000. Profiling of TCR beta VDJ combinations and CDR3 sequences used genomic DNA as the template. The public reads were reanalyzed by TCRdb: fastp trimming at Q25, MiXCR alignment, in-frame beta chains only. Every entry covers one CDR3 protein and lists the most common genes and DNA from its rows. This sample lists 200,000 to 250,000 distinct CDR3 sequences; 30% to 35% were detected once. Of the sample, approximately 1.2% is held by the ten largest clones. Source material: sorted CD4+, CD8+, or CD8+CD57+ T cells (not recorded which) from PBMCs. All receptors come from a human donor in good health, serving as a control.

This clonotype was counted ten times or more. Germline is not matched at one junction end, which may reflect a read error. The chain combines TRBV29-1 with TRBJ1-2; 8 bases are a match to TRBD1. The germline gives CDR1 SQVTM, CDR2 ANQGSEA. CDR3 length equals 12 residues. The CDR3 DNA reads TGCAGCGTTGACAGGGGGCCCGGCGAAGCCTTATTC. Protein: CSVDRGPGEALF. Using reference TRBV29-1 and TRBJ1-2 for the parts outside the CDR3, the full variable domain is SAVISQKPSRDICQRGTSLTIQCQVDSQVTMMFWYRQQPGQSLTLIATANQGSEATYESGFVIDKFPISRPNLTFSTLTVSNMSPEDSSIYLCSVDRGPGEALFGSGTRLTVV.

This clonotype was seen many times. The chain uses TRBV4-1 and TRBJ2-1; D unresolved. The CDR3 is 12 amino acids. Trimming pared 4 bases from V and 9 bases from J, leaving 10 bases between. CDR1 and CDR2 from the germline V gene are MGHRA and YSYEKL. The CDR3 here is CASSLAMGEQFF. The CDR3 DNA follows: TGCGCCAGCAGCCTAGCTATGGGTGAGCAGTTCTTC.

This clonotype was seen ten or more times. This chain uses TRBV5-1 with TRBJ2-3, with a tentative D call TRBD2 (6 bases). Trimming removed 5 bases from V and 0 bases from J, with 10 bases in between. Germline CDR1 reads SGHRS; CDR2 reads YFSETQ. The CDR3 length is 14 residues. This CDR3 is CASRGLQSTDTQYF. The CDR3 coding sequence is TGCGCCAGCAGGGGACTTCAAAGCACAGATACGCAGTATTTT.

This clonotype has a single count. The rearrangement uses TRBV24-1 and TRBJ2-7; no definite D call. CDR1 KGHDR and CDR2 SFDVKD come from the germline V gene. This CDR3 has 13 amino acids. The V end lost 5 bases, the J end lost 5 bases, and 12 bases lay between the germline ends. The CDR3 protein is CATSVKEAHEQYF. The DNA of the CDR3 is TGTGCCACCAGTGTCAAAGAGGCACACGAGCAGTACTTC.

This clonotype was observed a handful of times. CDR3 protein: CASSQWGGGGLNTEAFF. For the CDR3, the DNA is TGCGCCAGCAGCCAATGGGGAGGAGGCGGCCTGAACACTGAAGCTTTCTTT. The chain links TRBV4-1 to TRBJ1-1; D remains unclear. The CDR3 totals 17 residues. Germline CDR1 reads MGHRA; CDR2 reads YSYEKL. The ends were cut back, 2 bases at V and 0 bases at J, with 16 bases in the middle.

This clonotype was recorded at least ten times. The V call is TRBV10-3, the J call TRBJ1-5; D ambiguous. CDR1 is ENHRY, CDR2 SYGVKD, per germline. The CDR3 is 13 amino acids. Between the trimmed V and J ends, which lost 4 bases and 4 bases, there was a span of 8 bases. The CDR3 reads CAISGGPNQPQHF. In DNA, the CDR3 is TGTGCCATCAGTGGGGGTCCTAATCAGCCCCAGCATTTT.

This clonotype has ten or more counts. This chain uses TRBV5-1 with TRBJ2-7; no definite D call. Germline V gene data show CDR1 as SGHRS and CDR2 as YFSETQ. Trimming pared 0 bases from V and 0 bases from J, leaving 16 bases between. There are 17 residues in the CDR3. CDR3 coding DNA: TGCGCCAGCAGCTTGGTCTTCCTCAACCCCTCCTCCTACGAGCAGTACTTC. Translation gives CASSLVFLNPSSYEQYF. Complete variable domain (other parts from reference TRBV5-1 and TRBJ2-7): KAGVTQTPRYLIKTRGQQVTLSCSPISGHRSVSWYQQTPGQGLQFLFEYFSETQRNKGNFPGRFSGRQFSNSRSEMNVSTLELGDSALYLCASSLVFLNPSSYEQYFGPGTRLTVT.

This clonotype was observed many times. The CDR3 loop reads CASSSQGGSEDTQYF. DNA of the CDR3: TGTGCCAGCAGCTCACAAGGGGGGAGTGAAGATACGCAGTATTTT. The chain is built from TRBV7-2 and TRBJ2-3; D is perhaps TRBD1 or TRBD2 (6 bases each). CDR1 and CDR2 (germline): SGHTA, FQGNSA. The CDR3 is 15 residues long. The germline V and J ends were trimmed by 4 bases and 5 bases, with 16 bases remaining between them.

This clonotype was found many times. The chain couples TRBV2 to TRBJ1-6; D is ambiguous. V lost 2 bases and J 2 bases, leaving 10 bases between the germline ends. CDR1 SNHLY and CDR2 FYNNEI come from the germline V gene. This CDR3 has 16 residues. CDR3 sequence: CASSESLSPYNSPLHF. The CDR3 region has the DNA TGTGCCAGCAGTGAATCGCTGTCTCCCTATAATTCACCCCTCCACTTT.

This clonotype occurred a few times. The chain has TRBV5-1 and TRBJ1-1, with D unresolved. The CDR3 has 14 residues. V dropped 3 bases and J dropped 1 base, with 10 bases sitting between them. The germline CDR1 and CDR2 sequences are SGHRS and YFSETQ. The CDR3 DNA reads TGCGCCAGCAGCTATCGGGATTGGAACACTGAAGCTTTCTTT. Translated, it gives CASSYRDWNTEAFF.

This chain connects TRBV4-1 to TRBJ1-4; D unresolved. Trimming removed 5 bases at V and 6 bases at J, with 10 bases between. This CDR3 is built from 13 residues. Germline loops: CDR1 MGHRA, CDR2 YSYEKL. CDR3 nucleotide sequence: TGCGCCAGCAGCGACGTTCGAGATGAAAAACTGTTTTTT. Translation gives CASSDVRDEKLFF.

This clonotype came up a few times. This may be a read error, as it is one base from a much larger clone. V and J are TRBV19 and TRBJ1-3, with D hard to call. The CDR3 loop spans 13 amino acids. The germline V gene has CDR1 LNHDA and CDR2 SQIVND (reference sequence). DNA for the CDR3: TGTGCCACCACCGTTAGCTCTGGAGACACCATATATTTT. Residues: CATTVSSGDTIYF.

The genes are TRBV20-1 and TRBJ1-2, with 7 bases fitting TRBD1. CDR3 length equals 13 residues. V trimming: 6 bases; J trimming: 4 bases; junction bases outside the gene matches: 8. Germline V gives CDR1 DFQATT, CDR2 SNEGSKA (reference sequence). CDR3 in amino acids: CSATDRSTYGYTF. CDR3 coding DNA: TGCAGTGCCACGGACAGGAGTACCTATGGCTACACCTTC.

This clonotype was found a few times. This rearrangement joins TRBV15 to TRBJ2-1; TRBD1 matches 10 bases. CDR3 length equals 15 residues. CDR1 is LNHNV and CDR2 is YYDKDF in the germline V gene (reference sequence). The J segment lost 5 bases and the V segment lost 3 bases, leaving 4 bases of the junction unmatched. In nucleotides, the CDR3 is TGTGCCACCAGCAGGGACAGGGGGGAGGACAATGAGCAGTTCTTC. It yields the protein CATSRDRGEDNEQFF.

This clonotype was recorded many times. This chain links TRBV19 with TRBJ1-1; 7 nucleotides align to TRBD1. With 4 bases clipped from V and 3 bases from J, the junction kept 5 bases outside the gene matches. CDR1 is LNHDA and CDR2 is SQIVND in the germline V gene (reference sequence). This CDR3 has 14 amino acids. The CDR3 DNA reads as TGTGCCAGTAGTAGCCGACAGGGCTACACTGAAGCTTTCTTT. It is translated as CASSSRQGYTEAFF.

This clonotype was detected many times. The chain joins TRBV20-1 to TRBJ2-5; 8 bases line up with TRBD2. CDR1 and CDR2 from the germline V gene are DFQATT and SNEGSKA (reference sequence). V gave up 1 base and J gave up 2 bases; unmatched junction bases: 3. The CDR3 contains 14 residues. In DNA form, the CDR3 reads TGCAGTGCTAGAGGGGCTAGCGGGCAAGAGACCCAGTACTTC. Protein product: CSARGASGQETQYF.

The rearrangement links TRBV10-1 to TRBJ1-1; D unresolved. This CDR3 spans 13 amino acids. The germline CDR1 and CDR2 sequences are WNHNN and SYGVQD (reference sequence). V lost 4 bases and J 1 base, leaving 7 bases between the germline ends. CDR3 DNA sequence: TGCGCCAGCAGTGTACAGCGGAACACTGAAGCTTTCTTT. As protein: CASSVQRNTEAFF.

The table lists this clonotype with many counts. The chain couples TRBV20-1 to TRBJ2-3; 7 bases fit TRBD2. The length of the CDR3 is 15 residues. The ends lost 0 bases at V and 3 bases at J; junction bases unmatched: 6. The germline CDR1 and CDR2 sequences are DFQATT and SNEGSKA (reference sequence). CDR3 region: CSARDFRSGTDTQYF. In nucleotides, the CDR3 is TGCAGTGCTAGAGATTTTCGTAGCGGGACAGATACGCAGTATTTT.

This chain links TRBV19 with TRBJ2-7, with D tentatively TRBD1 (6 bases). From germline, CDR1 is LNHDA and CDR2 SQIVND (reference sequence). With 7 bases removed from V and 1 base from J, the gap between germline ends came to 8 bases. This CDR3 has 12 residues. CDR3 in amino acids: CASNGQSYEQYF. As DNA, the CDR3 is TGTGCCAGTAATGGACAGTCCTACGAGCAGTACTTC.

The gene calls are TRBV29-1 and TRBJ1-6, with a weak D call TRBD1 (6 bases). CDR1 SQVTM and CDR2 ANQGSEA come from the germline V gene. V was trimmed by 5 bases and J by 6 bases, leaving 14 bases between them. The CDR3 is made up of 14 amino acids. The CDR3 here is CSVMTGLGNSPLHF. In DNA form, the CDR3 reads TGCAGCGTTATGACAGGTTTGGGTAATTCACCCCTCCACTTT.

This clonotype was seen at least ten times. The chain is built from TRBV2 and TRBJ2-3; 8 bases agree with TRBD2. V was pared by 4 bases and J by 2 bases, with 8 bases of the junction left unmatched. The CDR3 spans 16 residues. The germline CDR1 and CDR2 sequences are SNHLY and FYNNEI. CDR3 in amino acids: CASSGRTSGFTDTQYF. For the CDR3, the DNA is TGTGCCAGCAGTGGGCGAACTAGCGGATTCACAGATACGCAGTATTTT.